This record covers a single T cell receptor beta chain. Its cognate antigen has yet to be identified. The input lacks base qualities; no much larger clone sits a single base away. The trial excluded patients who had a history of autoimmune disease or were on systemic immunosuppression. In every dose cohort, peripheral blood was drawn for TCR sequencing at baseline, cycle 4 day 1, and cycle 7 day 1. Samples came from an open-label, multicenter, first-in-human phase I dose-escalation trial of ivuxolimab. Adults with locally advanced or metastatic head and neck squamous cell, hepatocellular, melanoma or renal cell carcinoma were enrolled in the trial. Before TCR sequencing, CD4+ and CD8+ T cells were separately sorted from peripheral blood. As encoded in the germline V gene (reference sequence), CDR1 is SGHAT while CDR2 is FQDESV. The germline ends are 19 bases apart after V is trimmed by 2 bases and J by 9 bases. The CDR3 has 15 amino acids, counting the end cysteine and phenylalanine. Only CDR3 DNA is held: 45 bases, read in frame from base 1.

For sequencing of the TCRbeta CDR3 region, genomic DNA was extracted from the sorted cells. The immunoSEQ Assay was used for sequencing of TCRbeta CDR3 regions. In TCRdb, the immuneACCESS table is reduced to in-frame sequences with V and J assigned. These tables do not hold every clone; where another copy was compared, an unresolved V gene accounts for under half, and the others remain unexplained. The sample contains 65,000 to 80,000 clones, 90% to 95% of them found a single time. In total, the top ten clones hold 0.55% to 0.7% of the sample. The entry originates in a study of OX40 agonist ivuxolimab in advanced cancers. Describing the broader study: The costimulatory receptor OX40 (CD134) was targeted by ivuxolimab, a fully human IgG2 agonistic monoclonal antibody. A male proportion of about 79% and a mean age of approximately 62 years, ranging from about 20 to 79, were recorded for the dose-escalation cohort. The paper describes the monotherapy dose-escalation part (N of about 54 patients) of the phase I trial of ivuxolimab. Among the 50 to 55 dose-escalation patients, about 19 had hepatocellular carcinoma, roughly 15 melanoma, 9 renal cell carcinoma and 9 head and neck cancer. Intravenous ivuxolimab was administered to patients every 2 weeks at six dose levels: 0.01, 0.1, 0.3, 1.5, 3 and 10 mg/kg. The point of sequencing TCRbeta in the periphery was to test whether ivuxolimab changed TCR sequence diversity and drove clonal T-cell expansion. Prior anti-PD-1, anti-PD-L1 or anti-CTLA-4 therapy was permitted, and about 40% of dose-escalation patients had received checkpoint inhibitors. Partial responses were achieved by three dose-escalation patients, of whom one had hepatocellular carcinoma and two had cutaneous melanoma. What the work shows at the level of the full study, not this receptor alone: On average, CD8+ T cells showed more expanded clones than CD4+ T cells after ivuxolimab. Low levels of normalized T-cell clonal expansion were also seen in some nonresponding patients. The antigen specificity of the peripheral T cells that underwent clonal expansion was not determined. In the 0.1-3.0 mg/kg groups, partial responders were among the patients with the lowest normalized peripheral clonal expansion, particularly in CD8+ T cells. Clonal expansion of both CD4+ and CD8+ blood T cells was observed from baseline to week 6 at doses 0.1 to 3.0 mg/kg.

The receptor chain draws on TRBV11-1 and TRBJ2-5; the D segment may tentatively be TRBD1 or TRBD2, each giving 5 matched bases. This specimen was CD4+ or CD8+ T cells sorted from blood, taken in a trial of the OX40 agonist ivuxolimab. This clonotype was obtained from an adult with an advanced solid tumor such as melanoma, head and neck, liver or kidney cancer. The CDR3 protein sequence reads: CASSLFKGVSGPQYF. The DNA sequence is TGTGCCAGCAGCTTATTCAAGGGCGTTTCGGGGCCCCAGTACTTC.